The 21 T cell receptor beta chains below come from one sample, sequenced in a study of T cell responses to AZD1222 COVID-19 vaccine. Profiling relied on immunoSEQ multiplex PCR, and the TCRdb table lists in-frame clones only, not all of them. The sample has 140,000 to 150,000 clones, approximately 78% seen once. Sequencing was performed on peripheral blood, taken on day 0 of MenACWY control vaccination. The receptors come from an adult in good health.

The genes are TRBV5-1 and TRBJ1-2, with no clear D. The length of the CDR3 is 13 residues. CDR1 is SGHRS, CDR2 YFSETQ, per germline. V lost 5 bases to trimming and J lost 4 bases, with 12 bases between them. The CDR3 DNA is TGCGCCAGCAGAACCGGGCCGCGCTATGGCTACACCTTC. This codes for CASRTGPRYGYTF.

The rearrangement uses TRBV5-1 and TRBJ2-1, with a tentative D call TRBD1 (6 bases). Trimming left V 4 bases short and J 8 bases short, with 16 bases between. The CDR3 spans 14 residues. Germline lookup yields CDR1 SGHRS and CDR2 YFSETQ. CDR3 protein: CASSEEDSWDEQFF. CDR3 bases: TGCGCCAGCAGCGAGGAGGACAGTTGGGATGAGCAGTTCTTC.

The genes are TRBV9 and TRBJ2-3, with 7 bases identical to TRBD1. The length of the CDR3 is 20 residues. CDR1 and CDR2 (germline): SGDLS, YYNGEE. J was trimmed by 1 base and V by 2 bases; bases with no gene match: 19. The CDR3 loop is CASSVSTGYGTLTRTDTQYF. For the CDR3, the DNA is TGTGCCAGCAGCGTGTCGACAGGGTATGGAACCTTAACTCGCACAGATACGCAGTATTTT.

This chain uses TRBV7-9 with TRBJ1-1, with no clear D. V gave up 3 bases and J gave up 8 bases, with 7 bases separating them. From germline, CDR1 is SEHNR and CDR2 FQNEAQ (reference sequence). The CDR3 is 11 amino acids. DNA for the CDR3: TGTGCCAGCAGCTTCGGACCCGAAGCTTTCTTT. Its translation is CASSFGPEAFF. Complete variable domain (other parts from reference TRBV7-9 and TRBJ1-1): DTGVSQNPRHKITKRGQNVTFRCDPISEHNRLYWYRQTLGQGPEFLTYFQNEAQLEKSRLLSDRFSAERPKGSFSTLEIQRTEQGDSAMYLCASSFGPEAFFGQGTRLTVV.

This clone was found once. The chain is built from TRBV5-1 and TRBJ2-3; 8 nucleotides match TRBD1. The CDR3 has 16 residues. Germline V gene sequence: CDR1 SGHRS, CDR2 YFSETQ. V trimming: 2 bases; J trimming: 5 bases; junction bases outside the gene matches: 10. In DNA form, the CDR3 reads TGCGCCAGCAGCTTTTACCCGGACAGGGTGGGAGATACGCAGTATTTT. Protein sequence: CASSFYPDRVGDTQYF.

The V and J genes are TRBV10-2 and TRBJ2-2, with TRBD2 as a possible D gene (5 bases). The V and J ends lost 6 bases and 6 bases respectively, with 11 bases between them. The CDR3 is made up of 13 amino acids. Germline V CDR1 and CDR2: WSHSY, SAAADI. The CDR3 sequence: CASRTTSSGELFF. CDR3 bases: TGCGCCAGCAGAACTACTAGTTCCGGGGAGCTGTTTTTT.

The rearrangement links TRBV7-9 to TRBJ2-2; no clear D. The length of the CDR3 is 13 residues. Deletions cut 4 bases from V and 5 bases from J, with 8 bases between. Germline assignment: CDR1 SEHNR and CDR2 FQNEAQ (reference sequence). CDR3 in DNA: TGTGCCAGCAGCTCAAGAGGAACCGGGGAGCTGTTTTTT. Amino acids: CASSSRGTGELFF.

The rearrangement links TRBV13 to TRBJ1-1, with D perhaps TRBD1 (6 bases). V dropped 4 bases and J dropped 10 bases, with 10 bases sitting between them. The CDR3 runs 11 residues. CDR1 PRHDT and CDR2 FYEKMQ come from the germline V gene (reference sequence). CDR3 bases: TGTGCCAGCAGCTCAGGGGCGACAGCTTTCTTT. This sequence encodes CASSSGATAFF.

In this sample, this clone turned up a few times. This chain links TRBV4-1 with TRBJ2-3; 13 bases line up with TRBD2. Unmatched junction bases numbered 7, after V lost 4 bases and J lost 0 bases. The CDR3 consists of 18 residues. Per the germline V gene, CDR1 is MGHRA and CDR2 is YSYEKL. CDR3 nucleotide sequence: TGCGCCAGCAGCCCCTTAGGACTAGCGGGGGATAGCACAGATACGCAGTATTTT. Protein sequence: CASSPLGLAGDSTDTQYF.

CDR3 sequence reads: CASSPSWGRDTEAFF. The CDR3 DNA reads TGTGCCAGCAGCCCATCCTGGGGTAGGGACACTGAAGCTTTCTTT. The genes are TRBV11-2 and TRBJ1-1; no clear D gene. Germline assignment: CDR1 SGHAT and CDR2 FQNNGV. CDR3 length: 15 amino acids. Trimming cost V 5 bases and J 3 bases, with 16 bases left between them.

The rearrangement joins TRBV18 to TRBJ2-1, with D uncertain. The V gene lost 3 bases and the J gene lost 6 bases, with 9 bases spanning the gap. This CDR3 contains 13 residues. Germline V gives CDR1 KGHSH, CDR2 LQKENI. The CDR3 nucleotides read TGTGCCAGCTCACCGGCTAGACCCAATGAGCAGTTCTTC. Translating gives CASSPARPNEQFF.

J is TRBJ1-5 and V is TRBV5-5; D uncertain. In germline, CDR1 is SGHKS, CDR2 YYEKEE (reference sequence). The V end lost 3 bases, the J end lost 5 bases, and 15 bases lay between the germline ends. The CDR3 totals 15 residues. The DNA for the CDR3 is TGTGCCAGCAGCTCTACGGTCCTCTCGTATCAGCCCCAGCATTTT. It encodes CASSSTVLSYQPQHF. Full variable domain (outside the CDR3, taken from reference TRBV5-5 and TRBJ1-5): DAGVTQSPTHLIKTRGQQVTLRCSPISGHKSVSWYQQVLGQGPQFIFQYYEKEERGRGNFPDRFSARQFPNYSSELNVNALLLGDSALYLCASSSTVLSYQPQHFGDGTRLSIL.

The J gene is TRBJ1-5, the V gene TRBV28; TRBD1 is a possible D gene (6 bases). The germline gives CDR1 MDHEN, CDR2 SYDVKM. With 5 bases removed from V and 1 base from J, the gap between germline ends came to 15 bases. The CDR3 has 16 amino acids. In DNA, the CDR3 is TGTGCCAGCAGTCTCCTACAGGGAAGGAGCAATCAGCCCCAGCATTTT. This sequence encodes CASSLLQGRSNQPQHF.

V is TRBV28 and J is TRBJ1-4, with 7 bases identical to TRBD1. Germline V gene lookup returns CDR1 MDHEN and CDR2 SYDVKM. This CDR3 has 14 amino acids. The junction had 12 bases not matched to a gene; V was cut back by 7 bases and J by 10 bases. CDR3 in amino acids: CASTIDRASGKLFF. CDR3 sequence (DNA): TGTGCCAGCACTATCGACAGGGCCAGTGGAAAACTGTTTTTT.

The V and J genes are TRBV19 and TRBJ2-7, with a possible D match to TRBD2 (5 bases). The CDR3 has 13 amino acids. V gave up 3 bases and J gave up 0 bases, with 6 bases separating them. Germline CDR1 reads LNHDA; CDR2 reads SQIVND (reference sequence). DNA for the CDR3: TGTGCCAGTAGTATGGGGAGCTCCTACGAGCAGTACTTC. Its protein is CASSMGSSYEQYF. Looking up the rest from reference TRBV19 and TRBJ2-7 gives the full variable domain: DGGITQSPKYLFRKEGQNVTLSCEQNLNHDAMYWYRQDPGQGLRLIYYSQIVNDFQKGDIAEGYSVSREKKESFPLTVTSAQKNPTAFYLCASSMGSSYEQYFGPGTRLTVT.

The chain has TRBV6-5 and TRBJ1-3; D is ambiguous. V lost 6 bases and J lost 0, with 9 bases in between. Germline V gene sequence: CDR1 MNHEY, CDR2 SVGAGI. This CDR3 region has 14 residues. CDR3 in DNA: TGTGCCAGCAGAAAGGATCGCTCTGGAAACACCATATATTTT. It translates to CASRKDRSGNTIYF.

As regards this clone: Different DNA sequences within this sample yield the same CDR3. The genes are TRBV5-1 and TRBJ2-1; D not resolved. This CDR3 region has 14 residues. Looked up from germline, CDR1 is SGHRS and CDR2 is YFSETQ. Trimming took 0 bases from V and 2 from J, leaving 6 bases between them. The CDR3 sequence: CASSLGQTYNEQFF. In nucleotides, the CDR3 is TGCGCCAGCAGCTTGGGGCAGACCTACAATGAGCAGTTCTTC.

The CDR3 coding sequence is TGTGCCAGCCGGGGGTATGAAGCTTTCTTT. Translation: CASRGYEAFF. The chain recombines TRBV19 with TRBJ1-1; maybe TRBD1 (5 bases). CDR3 length: 10 amino acids. Germline-derived CDR1 and CDR2 are LNHDA and SQIVND (reference sequence). V lost 9 bases, J lost 7 bases, and 9 bases lay in between.

The chain couples TRBV6-5 to TRBJ1-6; D remains unclear. Germline V gene data show CDR1 as MNHEY and CDR2 as SVGAGI. The V gene lost 6 bases and the J gene lost 0 bases, with 9 bases spanning the gap. The CDR3 is made up of 15 amino acids. The CDR3 DNA sequence: TGTGCCAGCAGGCAAGATAGCTCCTATAATTCACCCCTCCACTTT. This gives the protein CASRQDSSYNSPLHF.

The gene calls are TRBV11-2 and TRBJ1-1; the D is unclear. Germline V gene sequence: CDR1 SGHAT, CDR2 FQNNGV. The CDR3 consists of 12 residues. The V and J ends lost 5 bases and 1 base respectively, with 5 bases between them. The CDR3 loop reads CASSPTNTEAFF. The CDR3 nucleotides are TGTGCCAGCAGCCCCACGAACACTGAAGCTTTCTTT. Based on the CDR3 plus reference TRBV11-2 and TRBJ1-1, the full variable domain is EAGVAQSPRYKIIEKRQSVAFWCNPISGHATLYWYQQILGQGPKLLIQFQNNGVVDDSQLPKDRFSAERLKGVDSTLKIQPAKLEDSAVYLCASSPTNTEAFFGQGTRLTVV.

The chain recombines TRBV28 with TRBJ2-5; 8 bases are shared with TRBD1. The CDR3 is made up of 13 amino acids. The trim removed 8 bases at V and 5 bases at J, leaving 7 bases unmatched. CDR1 and CDR2 (germline): MDHEN, SYDVKM. The CDR3 region is CASVRGRSETQYF. CDR3 bases: TGTGCCAGCGTCAGGGGGCGGTCGGAGACCCAGTACTTC.